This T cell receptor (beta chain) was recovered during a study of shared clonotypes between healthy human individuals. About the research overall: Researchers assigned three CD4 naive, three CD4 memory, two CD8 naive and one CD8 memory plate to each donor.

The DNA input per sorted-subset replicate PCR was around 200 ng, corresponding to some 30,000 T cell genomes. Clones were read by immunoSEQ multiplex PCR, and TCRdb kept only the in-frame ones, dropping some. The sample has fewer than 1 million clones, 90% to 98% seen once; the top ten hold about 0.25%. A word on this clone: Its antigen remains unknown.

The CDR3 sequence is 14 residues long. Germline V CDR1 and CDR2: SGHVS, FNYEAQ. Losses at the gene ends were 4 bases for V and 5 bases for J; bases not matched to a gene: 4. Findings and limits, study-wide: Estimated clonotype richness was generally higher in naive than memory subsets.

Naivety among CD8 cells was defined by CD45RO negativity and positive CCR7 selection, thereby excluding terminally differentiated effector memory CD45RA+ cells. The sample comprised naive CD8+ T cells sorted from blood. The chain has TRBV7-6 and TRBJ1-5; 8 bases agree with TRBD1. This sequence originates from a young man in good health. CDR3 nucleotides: TGTGCCAGCAGCTCGGACAGGGATGATCAGCCCCAGCATTTT. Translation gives CASSSDRDDQPQHF.